A selection of T cell receptor beta chains follows, all from one sample in a study of vaccination and CD4 T cells after COVID-19. Their target antigens are unknown. TCRdb processed the PCR reads anew with MiXCR; each CDR3 protein has one entry. The data show nearly 15,000 distinct CDR3 sequences, roughly 50% seen once. Source material: CD4+ T cells from blood, cultured in vitro. The receptors stem from a human donor who had recovered from COVID-19. Each CDR3 is given with its conserved first and last residue. The order of the fields is clone size, D gene, V gene, J gene, CDR3 protein, CDR3 DNA. The D gene is left open where the match is weak. Not all rows give a size; the values are once, few, many and, for expanded clones, a class.

clone_size: NA; d_call: NA; v_call: TRBV20-1; j_call: TRBJ2-1; cdr3_aa: CSARGERSRTYNEQFF; cdr3_nt: TGCAGTGCTAGGGGGGAGAGATCTAGAACCTACAATGAGCAGTTCTTC
clone_size: NA; d_call: NA; v_call: TRBV7-2; j_call: TRBJ1-5; cdr3_aa: CASSLGTSRPQHF; cdr3_nt: TGTGCCAGCAGCTTAGGGACAAGTCGGCCCCAGCATTTT
clone_size: NA; d_call: NA; v_call: TRBV7-2; j_call: TRBJ1-1; cdr3_aa: CASSLQSGATEAFF; cdr3_nt: TGTGCCAGCAGCTTGCAGTCGGGGGCCACTGAAGCTTTCTTT
clone_size: medium-sized; d_call: TRBD1; v_call: TRBV20-1; j_call: TRBJ1-2; cdr3_aa: CSATDRGDYYGYTF; cdr3_nt: TGCAGTGCGACCGACAGGGGGGACTACTATGGCTACACCTTC
clone_size: NA; d_call: NA; v_call: TRBV12-3/TRBV12-4; j_call: TRBJ1-5; cdr3_aa: CASSLLGAGQPQHF; cdr3_nt: TGTGCCAGCAGTTTATTAGGGGCCGGGCAGCCCCAGCATTTT
clone_size: NA; d_call: NA; v_call: TRBV19; j_call: TRBJ1-1; cdr3_aa: CASSGAYRNTEAFF; cdr3_nt: TGTGCCAGTAGCGGGGCCTACAGGAATACTGAAGCTTTCTTT
clone_size: NA; d_call: NA; v_call: TRBV28; j_call: TRBJ1-5; cdr3_aa: CASSPGLYQPQHF; cdr3_nt: TGTGCCAGCAGTCCGGGACTTTATCAGCCCCAGCATTTT
clone_size: NA; d_call: NA; v_call: TRBV10-3; j_call: TRBJ2-7; cdr3_aa: CAIRLQGDEDEQYF; cdr3_nt: TGTGCCATCAGGTTACAGGGAGACGAGGACGAGCAGTACTTC
clone_size: NA; d_call: NA; v_call: TRBV6-1; j_call: TRBJ1-3; cdr3_aa: CASSPTTDSGNTIYF; cdr3_nt: TGTGCCAGCAGCCCAACAACGGACAGCGGAAACACCATATATTTT
clone_size: NA; d_call: NA; v_call: TRBV30; j_call: TRBJ1-2; cdr3_aa: CAWSEGYGYTF; cdr3_nt: TGTGCCTGGAGTGAGGGCTATGGCTACACCTTC
clone_size: NA; d_call: NA; v_call: TRBV19; j_call: TRBJ2-7; cdr3_aa: CASGDALYEQYF; cdr3_nt: TGTGCCAGTGGGGACGCACTCTACGAGCAGTACTTC
clone_size: few; d_call: TRBD1; v_call: TRBV11-3; j_call: TRBJ1-6; cdr3_aa: CASSEQGDSPLHF; cdr3_nt: TGTGCCAGCAGCGAACAGGGGGATTCACCCCTCCACTTT
clone_size: few; d_call: NA; v_call: TRBV7-9; j_call: TRBJ2-7; cdr3_aa: CASSPVWSYEQYF; cdr3_nt: TGTGCCAGCAGCCCTGTCTGGAGCTACGAGCAGTACTTC
clone_size: medium-sized; d_call: NA; v_call: TRBV30; j_call: TRBJ2-7; cdr3_aa: CAWGRHEQYF; cdr3_nt: TGTGCCTGGGGCAGACACGAGCAGTACTTC
clone_size: once; d_call: TRBD2; v_call: TRBV28; j_call: TRBJ2-7; cdr3_aa: CASSSPWGTRGYEQYF; cdr3_nt: TGTGCCAGCAGTTCACCCTGGGGGACTAGAGGATACGAGCAGTACTTC
clone_size: NA; d_call: NA; v_call: TRBV19; j_call: TRBJ1-2; cdr3_aa: CASSNVLTRVNYGYTF; cdr3_nt: TGTGCCAGTAGTAACGTCTTAACGCGGGTCAACTATGGCTACACCTTC
clone_size: NA; d_call: NA; v_call: TRBV24-1; j_call: TRBJ2-7; cdr3_aa: CATSDLPGTVGLDYEQYF; cdr3_nt: TGTGCCACCAGTGATTTGCCCGGGACGGTCGGGCTAGACTACGAGCAGTACTTC
clone_size: NA; d_call: NA; v_call: TRBV7-9; j_call: TRBJ2-7; cdr3_aa: CASSLGGSRQQYF; cdr3_nt: TGTGCCAGCAGCTTAGGGGGTTCGAGGCAGCAGTACTTC
clone_size: NA; d_call: TRBD1; v_call: TRBV7-8; j_call: TRBJ2-3; cdr3_aa: CASSRTGTGGPDTQYF; cdr3_nt: TGTGCCAGCAGCCGGACCGGGACAGGGGGACCAGATACGCAGTATTTT
clone_size: few; d_call: NA; v_call: TRBV7-2; j_call: TRBJ1-5; cdr3_aa: CASSLVGGASNQPQHF; cdr3_nt: TGTGCCAGCAGCTTAGTAGGCGGGGCATCTAATCAGCCCCAGCATTTT
clone_size: NA; d_call: NA; v_call: TRBV4-1; j_call: TRBJ2-7; cdr3_aa: CASSQEGTGDSGTYEQYF; cdr3_nt: TGCGCCAGCAGCCAAGAGGGTACAGGTGATAGCGGAACCTACGAGCAGTACTTC
clone_size: few; d_call: TRBD1; v_call: TRBV20-1; j_call: TRBJ2-2; cdr3_aa: CSARRPGGTGELFF; cdr3_nt: TGCAGTGCTAGGAGGCCAGGGGGAACCGGGGAGCTGTTTTTT